The clone carrying this T cell receptor beta chain has ten or more counts. Its antigen is undetermined. This entry is derived from a study of T cell repertoires in cytomegalovirus infection. Study findings and constraints: HLA-C-restricted CMV-specific TCR beta clonotypes prevailed in the ex vivo response.

Trimming took off 3 bases at V and 0 bases at J, with 15 bases between the two ends. Looked up from germline, CDR1 is LGHNA and CDR2 is YSLEER. There are 17 residues in the CDR3. TCRdb fed the reads into MiXCR, producing one record per CDR3 protein. Of about 130,000 distinct CDR3 sequences in the sample, 32% were seen once. The rearrangement links TRBV4-3 to TRBJ2-4; D is possibly TRBD1 or TRBD2 (5 bases each). The origin of this receptor is a human donor in good health (CMV status not recorded). Some clones in this sample may be carry-over from other donors' samples. The sample was CD8+ T cells from cultured PBMCs, taken from culture after CMV antigen stimulation. The CDR3 nucleotides read TGCGCCAGCAGCCATGCCTTAGGGGAGCCAGCCAAAAACATTCAGTACTTC. Translated: CASSHALGEPAKNIQYF.